These 30 T cell receptor beta chains share one sample of origin, sequenced in a study of blood T cell repertoires in COVID-19. Profiled with immunoSEQ multiplex PCR; TCRdb holds only in-frame clones, not every one. The table has 35,000 or so clones, 81% seen once; the top ten hold 40% to 50%. Sequenced material: peripheral blood. These receptors came from a human donor in a cohort sampled during active or convalescent COVID-19. The donor label of this sample is uncertain.

This CDR3 reads CASISPAGPMNTEAFF. In nucleotides, the CDR3 is TGTGCCAGCATCTCCCCGGCAGGGCCTATGAACACTGAAGCTTTCTTT. The chain combines TRBV28 with TRBJ1-1, with a possible D match to TRBD1 (5 bases). Trimming left V 7 bases short and J 0 bases short, with 18 bases between. The CDR3 consists of 16 residues. In germline, CDR1 is MDHEN, CDR2 SYDVKM. Full variable domain (outside the CDR3, taken from reference TRBV28 and TRBJ1-1): DVKVTQSSRYLVKRTGEKVFLECVQDMDHENMFWYRQDPGLGLRLIYFSYDVKMKEKGDIPEGYSVSREKKERFSLILESASTNQTSMYLCASISPAGPMNTEAFFGQGTRLTVV.

A few counts support this clone. J is TRBJ1-2 and V is TRBV7-6; possible D gene TRBD1, 5 bases. The CDR3 has 14 amino acids. Germline V lookup: CDR1 SGHVS, CDR2 FNYEAQ. Trimming took 1 base from V and 7 from J, leaving 13 bases between them. CDR3 in DNA: TGTGCCAGCAGCTTAGAGGCAGGGTTCGGTGGCTACACCTTC. As protein: CASSLEAGFGGYTF. The full variable domain, completed using reference TRBV7-6 and TRBJ1-2, is GAGVSQSPRYKVTKRGQDVALRCDPISGHVSLYWYRQALGQGPEFLTYFNYEAQQDKSGLPNDRFSAERPEGSISTLTIQRTEQRDSAMYRCASSLEAGFGGYTFGSGTRLTVV.

This clone was seen once. The chain combines TRBV12-3 or TRBV12-4 with TRBJ1-1; 7 positions agree with TRBD1. Unmatched junction bases numbered 6, after V lost 10 bases and J lost 1 base. There are 13 residues in the CDR3. The CDR3 nucleotides read TGTGCCACCCGACAGGGTGAGAACACTGAAGCTTTCTTT. Amino acids: CATRQGENTEAFF.

CDR3 coding DNA: TGCGCCAGCAGCGCCCTGATAGCGGGAGGGCGGTCAGATACGCAGTATTTT. Translation gives CASSALIAGGRSDTQYF. The chain couples TRBV5-1 to TRBJ2-3; TRBD2 matches at 11 bases. Germline loops: CDR1 SGHRS, CDR2 YFSETQ. The V segment lost 4 bases and the J segment 4 bases; nucleotides outside the gene matches: 11. The CDR3 runs to 17 residues.

The chain has TRBV19 and TRBJ2-1, with D perhaps TRBD2 (6 bases). The V and J ends lost 8 bases and 1 base respectively, with 18 bases between them. This CDR3 comprises 16 residues. Germline V gives CDR1 LNHDA, CDR2 SQIVND (reference sequence). CDR3 coding DNA: TGTGCCAGTTCCCGACGGGCGGGAAGATCCTACAATGAGCAGTTCTTC. Amino acid sequence: CASSRRAGRSYNEQFF.

This chain connects TRBV7-2 to TRBJ1-1; a possible D gene is TRBD1 (5 bases). CDR3 length: 14 amino acids. CDR1 and CDR2 from the germline V gene are SGHTA and FQGNSA. Trimming took off 3 bases at V and 5 bases at J, with 13 bases between the two ends. DNA for the CDR3: TGTGCCAGCAGCTTCACTATGGGGGGAACTGAAGCTTTCTTT. Translated, it gives CASSFTMGGTEAFF.

This chain joins TRBV7-9 and TRBJ1-2; TRBD1 matches 7 bases. There are 13 residues in the CDR3. The V gene end was trimmed by 5 bases and the J gene end by 8 bases; junction bases not matched to a gene: 8. CDR1 and CDR2 from the germline V gene are SEHNR and FQNEAQ (reference sequence). The CDR3 here is CASSPTGALGYTF. Here the CDR3 DNA reads TGTGCCAGCAGCCCAACAGGGGCGCTCGGCTACACCTTC.

The chain has TRBV14 and TRBJ1-1; perhaps TRBD1 as D (6 bases). CDR1 is SGHDN, CDR2 FVKESK, per germline. This CDR3 spans 15 amino acids. V was pared by 3 bases and J by 5 bases, with 16 bases between. CDR3 sequence reads: CASSHPGAWRTEAFF. CDR3 bases: TGTGCCAGCAGCCACCCAGGGGCATGGAGAACTGAAGCTTTCTTT.

This chain uses TRBV29-1 with TRBJ2-7; the D gene is possibly TRBD1 (5 bases). The CDR3 sequence is 14 residues long. The V end was cut by 4 bases, the J end by 0 bases, with 13 bases between. Germline CDR1 reads SQVTM; CDR2 reads ANQGSEA. CDR3 protein: CSVALDGHSYEQYF. The CDR3 DNA is TGCAGCGTTGCCCTCGACGGACACTCCTACGAGCAGTACTTC.

The chain couples TRBV30 to TRBJ2-7, with D possibly matching TRBD1 (5 bases). In germline, CDR1 is GTSNPN, CDR2 SVGIG (reference sequence). V was cut by 0 bases and J by 1 base, with 10 bases left in between. The CDR3 totals 14 residues. The CDR3 loop is CAWSVGLLSYEQYF. The CDR3 DNA is TGTGCCTGGAGTGTGGGGCTACTTTCCTACGAGCAGTACTTC.

The rearrangement links TRBV6-6 to TRBJ1-5; 7 bases are a match to TRBD1. The germline CDR1 and CDR2 sequences are MNHNY and SVGAGI (reference sequence). CDR3 length equals 13 residues. After removal of 7 bases from V and 5 bases from J, the junction contained 5 bases not matched to a gene. The CDR3 is CASTTDRDQPQHF. CDR3 DNA sequence: TGTGCCAGCACCACCGACAGGGATCAGCCCCAGCATTTT.

The chain couples TRBV7-2 to TRBJ1-5; 8 nucleotides match TRBD1. V lost 3 bases to trimming and J lost 2 bases; unmatched junction nucleotides: 3. The CDR3 runs 15 residues. Germline CDR1 is SGHTA and CDR2 is FQGNSA. The CDR3 nucleotides are TGTGCCAGCAGCTTGACAGGGGTGGGCAATCAGCCCCAGCATTTT. This sequence encodes CASSLTGVGNQPQHF.

This chain joins TRBV5-1 and TRBJ2-2; 11 bases map to TRBD1. Germline CDR1 reads SGHRS; CDR2 reads YFSETQ. This CDR3 is built from 18 residues. Germline trimming cut 0 bases from V and 4 bases from J; bases unmatched to any gene: 8. The CDR3 reads CASSLAADRGRGTGELFF. The CDR3 DNA follows: TGCGCCAGCAGCTTGGCCGCGGACAGGGGGCGAGGCACCGGGGAGCTGTTTTTT.

This clone appeared once. The chain recombines TRBV6-2 or TRBV6-3 with TRBJ1-5; weak D call: TRBD1 (5 bases). This CDR3 is built from 15 residues. Germline CDR1 MNHEY, CDR2 SVGEGT. With 3 bases removed from V and 4 bases from J, the gap between germline ends came to 13 bases. The CDR3 DNA reads TGTGCCAGCAGTTATTCACGGGGGTGGAATCAGCCCCAGCATTTT. As protein: CASSYSRGWNQPQHF.

V usage is TRBV6-5 and J usage is TRBJ1-2; D is unresolved. The V end was cut by 6 bases, the J end by 4 bases, with 9 bases between. The CDR3 extends over 12 amino acids. The germline CDR1 and CDR2 sequences are MNHEY and SVGAGI. In DNA, the CDR3 is TGTGCCAGCAGCCCCGGGTCCTATGGCTACACCTTC. Translating it yields CASSPGSYGYTF.

The CDR3 loop reads CSVQGTYEQYF. The DNA for the CDR3 is TGCAGTGTACAGGGGACCTACGAGCAGTACTTC. The chain joins TRBV20-1 to TRBJ2-7; 7 bases agree with TRBD1. This CDR3 has 11 amino acids. Looked up from germline, CDR1 is DFQATT and CDR2 is SNEGSKA (reference sequence). V was clipped by 7 bases and J by 2 bases; unmatched bases: 2.

The V call is TRBV29-1, the J call TRBJ1-2; TRBD1 might be the D (6 bases). CDR1 is SQVTM and CDR2 is ANQGSEA in the germline V gene. Trimming stripped 6 bases from V and 7 bases from J, with 15 bases between. CDR3 length: 12 amino acids. The CDR3 DNA reads as TGCAGCGTAGGGGGGGTTGAAAGTGGCTACACCTTC. Encoded protein: CSVGGVESGYTF. The full variable domain, in which reference TRBV29-1 and TRBJ1-2 provide the parts outside the CDR3, is SAVISQKPSRDICQRGTSLTIQCQVDSQVTMMFWYRQQPGQSLTLIATANQGSEATYESGFVIDKFPISRPNLTFSTLTVSNMSPEDSSIYLCSVGGVESGYTFGSGTRLTVV.

Only one count was recorded for this clone. This sequence joins TRBV7-3 and TRBJ2-1; a weak D match, TRBD2 (6 bases). This CDR3 has 13 residues. The V and J ends lost 5 bases and 4 bases respectively, with 9 bases between them. CDR1 is SGHTA and CDR2 is FQGTGA in the germline V gene. For the CDR3, the DNA is TGTGCCAGCAGCATCCGGGGGTACAATGAGCAGTTCTTC. Its protein is CASSIRGYNEQFF.

V gene TRBV5-1 combines with J gene TRBJ1-4, with D possibly matching TRBD1 (6 bases). V dropped 2 bases and J dropped 0 bases, with 11 bases sitting between them. Germline CDR1 SGHRS, CDR2 YFSETQ. The CDR3 has 16 residues. Here the CDR3 DNA reads TGCGCCAGCAGCTTACGCTCAGGGGCAACTAATGAAAAACTGTTTTTT. Amino acids: CASSLRSGATNEKLFF. Together with reference TRBV5-1 and TRBJ1-4, the CDR3 gives the full variable domain: KAGVTQTPRYLIKTRGQQVTLSCSPISGHRSVSWYQQTPGQGLQFLFEYFSETQRNKGNFPGRFSGRQFSNSRSEMNVSTLELGDSALYLCASSLRSGATNEKLFFGSGTQLSVL.

The V and J genes are TRBV7-9 and TRBJ2-7; a weak D match, TRBD1 (5 bases). The CDR3 runs to 15 residues. V lost 2 bases, J lost 3 bases, and 14 bases lay in between. Per the germline V gene, CDR1 is SEHNR and CDR2 is FQNEAQ (reference sequence). CDR3 in DNA: TGTGCCAGCAGCTTAAACACAGGCCCCCTCTACGAGCAGTACTTC. Protein: CASSLNTGPLYEQYF. The full variable domain, with the rest looked up from reference TRBV7-9 and TRBJ2-7, is DTGVSQNPRHKITKRGQNVTFRCDPISEHNRLYWYRQTLGQGPEFLTYFQNEAQLEKSRLLSDRFSAERPKGSFSTLEIQRTEQGDSAMYLCASSLNTGPLYEQYFGPGTRLTVT.

In the case of this clone: Sequence at one end of the junction differs from germline and may be a read error. The chain uses TRBV5-4 and TRBJ2-7; D is possibly TRBD1 (5 bases). Germline CDR1 is SGHNT and CDR2 is YYREEE (reference sequence). The CDR3 spans 15 residues. The CDR3 sequence: CTSSLRSGNRYEQYF. The CDR3 bases are TGTACCAGCAGCTTGAGGTCAGGGAATAGGTACGAGCAGTACTTC.

The chain carries TRBV28 and TRBJ2-2; possibly TRBD1 for D (5 bases). The V end was cut by 6 bases, the J end by 5 bases, with 7 bases between. This CDR3 comprises 12 residues. Germline CDR1 is MDHEN and CDR2 is SYDVKM. This chain's CDR3 is CASRQGTGELFF. The DNA for the CDR3 is TGTGCCAGCAGGCAGGGTACCGGGGAGCTGTTTTTT.

The chain couples TRBV6-2 or TRBV6-3 to TRBJ2-7; the match to TRBD1 covers 7 bases. The CDR3 is 13 residues long. Germline CDR1 MNHEY, CDR2 SVGEGT. J lost 4 bases, V lost 6 bases, and 6 bases had no gene match. The CDR3 nucleotides are TGTGCCAGCAGCCCTAGGGGGCTTTACGAGCAGTACTTC. Protein product: CASSPRGLYEQYF.

The V gene is TRBV7-6, the J gene TRBJ2-1; D is unclear. This CDR3 comprises 13 residues. Trimming cost V 3 bases and J 1 base, with 4 bases left between them. In germline, CDR1 is SGHVS, CDR2 FNYEAQ. CDR3 sequence reads: CASSFQSYNEQFF. CDR3 coding DNA: TGTGCCAGCAGCTTCCAATCCTACAATGAGCAGTTCTTC.

The chain links TRBV9 to TRBJ2-5; possibly TRBD2 for D (6 bases). The CDR3 is 18 residues long. Germline-derived CDR1 and CDR2 are SGDLS and YYNGEE. Trimming left V 3 bases short and J 0 bases short, with 21 bases between. CDR3 DNA: TGTGCCAGCAGCGGTGCCGGAGGGGCTCGGTCGTACCAAGAGACCCAGTACTTC. Translated, it gives CASSGAGGARSYQETQYF.

J is TRBJ2-4 and V is TRBV28; TRBD2 aligns across 7 bases. V shed 6 bases and J 7 bases; nucleotides not matched to a gene: 6. This CDR3 has 13 amino acids. Per the germline V gene, CDR1 is MDHEN and CDR2 is SYDVKM. For the CDR3, the DNA is TGTGCCAGCAGCATGGGAGGGGTCAACATTCAGTACTTC. Translating it yields CASSMGGVNIQYF.

This clone was seen only a few times. CDR3 DNA sequence: TGTGCCAGCCGAAATGGCGGGACCTACGAGCAGTACTTC. Its translation is CASRNGGTYEQYF. This chain links TRBV2 with TRBJ2-7, with D possibly TRBD2 on 6 matching bases. V was cut by 8 bases and J by 2 bases, with 13 bases left in between. CDR1 SNHLY and CDR2 FYNNEI come from the germline V gene. This CDR3 has 13 residues.

The table lists this clone with a count of one. The V gene is TRBV5-1, the J gene TRBJ1-6, with TRBD1 matching over 10 bases. V lost 2 bases and J lost 5; bases outside the gene matches: 1. The germline V gene has CDR1 SGHRS and CDR2 YFSETQ. This CDR3 region has 15 residues. For the CDR3, the DNA is TGCGCCAGCAGCTTAGGGACAGGGGATAATTCACCCCTCCACTTT. Its translation: CASSLGTGDNSPLHF.

The chain employs TRBV5-1 and TRBJ1-3; D possibly corresponds to TRBD1 (5 bases). V lost 1 base and J 5 bases, leaving 10 bases between the germline ends. CDR1 and CDR2 (germline): SGHRS, YFSETQ. The CDR3 is made up of 14 amino acids. This chain's CDR3 is CASSLSRGRNTIYF. The CDR3, as DNA: TGCGCCAGCAGCTTGTCAAGGGGCCGAAACACCATATATTTT.

The gene calls are TRBV6-6 and TRBJ2-1, with TRBD1 as a possible D gene (5 bases). V was trimmed by 0 bases and J by 3 bases, leaving 6 bases between them. Germline V CDR1 and CDR2: MNHNY, SVGAGI (reference sequence). The CDR3 extends over 14 amino acids. The CDR3 nucleotides read TGTGCCAGCAGTTACTCCAGGGTCTACAATGAGCAGTTCTTC. It yields the protein CASSYSRVYNEQFF.